Following are 17 T cell receptor beta chains from one sample sequenced in a study of cytomegalovirus exposure and HLA in healthy donors. The PCR was carried out with 60 Vbeta primers and 13 Jbeta primers. TCRdb's copy holds only in-frame clones and misses some; the assay was immunoSEQ multiplex PCR. Of around 140,000 clones in the sample, 80% to 85% were seen once. Sequencing was performed on PBMCs. Source of these receptors: a woman between 50 and 59 years old in good health and CMV-seropositive.

The chain recombines TRBV7-8 with TRBJ1-2, with D hard to call. V dropped 5 bases and J dropped 3 bases, with 13 bases sitting between them. The CDR3 sequence is 14 residues long. CDR1 SGHVS and CDR2 FQNEAQ come from the germline V gene. The CDR3 is CASSGLSGDYGYTF. In DNA form, the CDR3 reads TGTGCCAGCAGCGGTTTGAGCGGGGACTATGGCTACACCTTC.

The rearrangement links TRBV4-2 to TRBJ1-5; the D gene is possibly TRBD1 (5 bases). V was cut by 0 bases and J by 4 bases, with 13 bases left in between. CDR1 and CDR2 (germline): LGHNA, YNFKEQ. The CDR3 sequence is 16 residues long. This chain's CDR3 is CASSQDLGNRNQPQHF. CDR3 sequence (DNA): TGTGCCAGCAGCCAAGATTTAGGTAACAGGAATCAGCCCCAGCATTTT.

The V and J genes are TRBV11-2 and TRBJ2-3; 8 nucleotides agree with TRBD2. Germline assignment: CDR1 SGHAT and CDR2 FQNNGV. This CDR3 is built from 14 residues. With 6 bases clipped from V and 3 bases from J, the junction kept 5 bases outside the gene matches. The CDR3 DNA reads TGTGCCAGCAGTCCGCGGGAGGAGACAGATACGCAGTATTTT. Its translation: CASSPREETDTQYF. Full variable domain (missing parts from reference TRBV11-2 and TRBJ2-3): EAGVAQSPRYKIIEKRQSVAFWCNPISGHATLYWYQQILGQGPKLLIQFQNNGVVDDSQLPKDRFSAERLKGVDSTLKIQPAKLEDSAVYLCASSPREETDTQYFGPGTRLTVL.

V usage is TRBV5-4 and J usage is TRBJ1-4; TRBD1 matches 7 bases. The germline gives CDR1 SGHNT, CDR2 YYREEE (reference sequence). The CDR3 loop spans 17 amino acids. V shed 3 bases and J 4 bases; nucleotides not matched to a gene: 12. CDR3 amino acids: CASSSPEPGGFNEKLFF. CDR3 in DNA: TGTGCCAGCAGCTCTCCGGAACCAGGGGGATTTAATGAAAAACTGTTTTTT. Filled out from reference TRBV5-4 and TRBJ1-4, the complete variable domain reads ETGVTQSPTHLIKTRGQQVTLRCSSQSGHNTVSWYQQALGQGPQFIFQYYREEENGRGNFPPRFSGLQFPNYSSELNVNALELDDSALYLCASSSPEPGGFNEKLFFGSGTQLSVL.

Turning to this clone: The same CDR3 can be traced to other DNA sequences in this sample. The rearrangement joins TRBV9 to TRBJ1-3, with D perhaps TRBD1 (6 bases). This CDR3 has 14 residues. In germline, CDR1 is SGDLS, CDR2 YYNGEE. Trimming left V 2 bases short and J 2 bases short, with 8 bases between. This chain's CDR3 is CASSVNRAGNTIYF. In DNA form, the CDR3 reads TGTGCCAGCAGCGTGAACAGGGCTGGAAACACCATATATTTT.

V and J are TRBV29-1 and TRBJ2-3, with TRBD1 as a possible D gene (5 bases). The CDR3 is 15 amino acids. CDR1 is SQVTM and CDR2 is ANQGSEA in the germline V gene. Trimming stripped 1 base from V and 1 base from J, with 12 bases between. DNA for the CDR3: TGCAGCGTTGAAGGGCAGGGTTTGGGCACAGATACGCAGTATTTT. Its protein is CSVEGQGLGTDTQYF.

V is TRBV5-4 and J is TRBJ2-3; 16 nucleotides agree with TRBD2. The length of the CDR3 is 19 residues. The V gene's germline CDR1 is SGHNT and CDR2 YYREEE (reference sequence). Germline trimming cut 2 bases from V and 4 bases from J; bases unmatched to any gene: 10. The CDR3 loop reads CASSFPGTSGGAWADTQYF. The CDR3 nucleotides read TGTGCCAGCAGCTTCCCCGGGACTAGCGGGGGGGCCTGGGCAGATACGCAGTATTTT.

The rearrangement links TRBV5-8 to TRBJ1-2; the D is unclear. V was cut by 3 bases and J by 7 bases, with 13 bases left in between. The CDR3 spans 13 residues. Germline lookup yields CDR1 SGHTS and CDR2 YDEGEE. CDR3 sequence reads: CASSYGVRSGYTF. CDR3 DNA: TGTGCCAGCAGCTACGGGGTTAGGAGTGGCTACACCTTC.

This chain uses TRBV19 with TRBJ2-3, with 11 nucleotides matching TRBD2. J was trimmed by 1 base and V by 5 bases; bases with no gene match: 14. Germline CDR1 is LNHDA and CDR2 is SQIVND (reference sequence). The CDR3 covers 19 residues. Here the CDR3 reads CASSPLAGGPKGGTDTQYF. The CDR3 DNA reads TGTGCCAGTAGTCCCTTAGCGGGAGGGCCTAAAGGGGGCACAGATACGCAGTATTTT.

This chain uses TRBV29-1 with TRBJ1-4; perhaps TRBD1 as D (6 bases). The germline V gene has CDR1 SQVTM and CDR2 ANQGSEA. There are 12 residues in the CDR3. The ends were cut back, 5 bases at V and 6 bases at J, with 10 bases in the middle. The CDR3 DNA is TGCAGCGTTTTTGGGGGCCATGAAAAACTGTTTTTT. Translation gives CSVFGGHEKLFF.

The V gene is TRBV6-6, the J gene TRBJ2-4; 7 positions match TRBD1. Trimming removed 5 bases from V and 0 bases from J; junction bases left unmatched: 7. This CDR3 comprises 16 residues. CDR1 MNHNY and CDR2 SVGAGI come from the germline V gene (reference sequence). The CDR3 nucleotides are TGTGCCAGCAGTAATACACAGGGGCTAGCCAAAAACATTCAGTACTTC. Its translation: CASSNTQGLAKNIQYF.

This clone was counted between two and nine times. This chain links TRBV29-1 with TRBJ2-5; TRBD2 matches 14 bases. The CDR3 covers 18 residues. Germline trimming cut 1 base from V and 5 bases from J; bases unmatched to any gene: 12. CDR1 is SQVTM and CDR2 is ANQGSEA in the germline V gene. The CDR3 loop reads CSVEGGSTSGRAWETQYF. CDR3 DNA sequence: TGCAGCGTTGAAGGAGGTTCGACTAGCGGGAGGGCCTGGGAGACCCAGTACTTC.

The table lists this clone with a count of one. The chain's CDR3 is CASSLAGGGGNTIYF. DNA of the CDR3: TGTGCCAGCAGCTTAGCGGGAGGAGGTGGAAACACCATATATTTT. This chain joins TRBV7-8 and TRBJ1-3; D gene uncertain. Deletions cut 0 bases from V and 3 bases from J, with 9 bases between. The CDR3 length is 15 residues. Germline V lookup: CDR1 SGHVS, CDR2 FQNEAQ. The variable domain in full, completed from reference TRBV7-8 and TRBJ1-3, reads GAGVSQSPRYKVAKRGQDVALRCDPISGHVSLFWYQQALGQGPEFLTYFQNEAQLDKSGLPSDRFFAERPEGSVSTLKIQRTQQEDSAVYLCASSLAGGGGNTIYFGEGSWLTVV.

There are a few counts of this clone. The rearrangement links TRBV5-5 to TRBJ2-1; TRBD2 aligns across 13 bases. The germline CDR1 and CDR2 sequences are SGHKS and YYEKEE (reference sequence). This CDR3 spans 17 amino acids. V trimming: 4 bases; J trimming: 1 base; junction bases outside the gene matches: 5. In DNA, the CDR3 is TGTGCCAGCAGCCTGCGGACTAGCGGGAGTTCCTACAATGAGCAGTTCTTC. Encoded protein: CASSLRTSGSSYNEQFF.

This chain links TRBV25-1 with TRBJ2-2; TRBD1 agrees at 8 bases. The germline V gene encodes CDR1 MGHDK and CDR2 SYGVNS. This CDR3 spans 15 amino acids. V was clipped by 6 bases and J by 6 bases; unmatched bases: 9. CDR3 sequence reads: CASRDDRGWAGELFF. CDR3 sequence (DNA): TGTGCCAGCAGGGACGACAGGGGATGGGCCGGGGAGCTGTTTTTT. The full variable domain, completed using reference TRBV25-1 and TRBJ2-2, is EADIYQTPRYLVIGTGKKITLECSQTMGHDKMYWYQQDPGMELHLIHYSYGVNSTEKGDLSSESTVSRIRTEHFPLTLESARPSHTSQYLCASRDDRGWAGELFFGEGSRLTVL.

The rearrangement uses TRBV11-2 and TRBJ2-1, with D perhaps matching TRBD2 (6 bases). Germline CDR1 and CDR2: SGHAT and FQNNGV. CDR3 length: 14 residues. Trimming stripped 1 base from V and 6 bases from J, with 10 bases between. The CDR3 reads CASSLVASVNEQFF. The CDR3 DNA is TGTGCCAGCAGCTTAGTAGCTAGCGTCAATGAGCAGTTCTTC.

This chain uses TRBV6-6 with TRBJ2-5, with TRBD2 matching 11 bases. Germline values: CDR1 MNHNY, CDR2 SVGAGI (reference sequence). V shed 7 bases, J shed 2 bases, and the junction held 9 bases outside the gene matches. The CDR3 extends over 16 amino acids. CDR3 DNA: TGTGCCAGCAAAGCGGCAGTAGCGGGAGGGCAAGAGACCCAGTACTTC. As protein: CASKAAVAGGQETQYF.